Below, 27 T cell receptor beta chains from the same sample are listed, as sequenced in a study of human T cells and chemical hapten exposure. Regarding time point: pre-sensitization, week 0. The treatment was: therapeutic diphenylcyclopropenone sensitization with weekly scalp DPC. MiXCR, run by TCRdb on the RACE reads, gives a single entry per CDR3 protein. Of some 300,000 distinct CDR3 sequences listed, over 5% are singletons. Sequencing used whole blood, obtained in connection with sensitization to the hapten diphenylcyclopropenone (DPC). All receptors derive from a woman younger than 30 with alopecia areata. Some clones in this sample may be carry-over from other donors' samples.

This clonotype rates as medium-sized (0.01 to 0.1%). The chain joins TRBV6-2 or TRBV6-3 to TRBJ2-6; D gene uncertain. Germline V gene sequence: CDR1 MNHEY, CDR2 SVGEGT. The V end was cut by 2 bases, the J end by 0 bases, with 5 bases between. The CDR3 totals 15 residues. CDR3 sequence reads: CASSYGASGANVLTF. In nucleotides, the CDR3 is TGTGCCAGCAGTTACGGCGCCTCTGGGGCCAACGTCCTGACTTTC.

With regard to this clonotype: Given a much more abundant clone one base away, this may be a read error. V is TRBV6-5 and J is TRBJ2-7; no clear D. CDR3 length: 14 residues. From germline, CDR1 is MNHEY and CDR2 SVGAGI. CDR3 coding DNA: TGTGCCAGCAGTTACCGACAAAGCTCCTTCGAGCAGTACTTC. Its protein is CASSYRQSSFEQYF.

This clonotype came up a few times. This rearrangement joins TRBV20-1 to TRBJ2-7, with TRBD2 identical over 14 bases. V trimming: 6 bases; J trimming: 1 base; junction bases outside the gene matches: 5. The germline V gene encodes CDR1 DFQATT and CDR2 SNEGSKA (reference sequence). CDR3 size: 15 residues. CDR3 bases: TGCAGTGCGAGGACTAGCGGGGGGTTATCCTACGAGCAGTACTTC. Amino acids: CSARTSGGLSYEQYF.

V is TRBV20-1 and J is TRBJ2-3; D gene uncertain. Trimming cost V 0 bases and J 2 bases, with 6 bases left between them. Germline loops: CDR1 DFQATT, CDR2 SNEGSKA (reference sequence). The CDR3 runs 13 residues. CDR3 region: CSARDSITDTQYF. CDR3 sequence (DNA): TGCAGTGCTAGAGATAGTATCACAGATACGCAGTATTTT.

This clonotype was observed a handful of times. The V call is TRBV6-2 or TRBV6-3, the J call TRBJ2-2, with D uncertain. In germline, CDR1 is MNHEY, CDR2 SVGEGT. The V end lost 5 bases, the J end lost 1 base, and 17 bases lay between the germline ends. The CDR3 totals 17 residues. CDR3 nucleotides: TGTGCCAGCAGTATGTACTCTCAACCAAGGAACACCGGGGAGCTGTTTTTT. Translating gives CASSMYSQPRNTGELFF.

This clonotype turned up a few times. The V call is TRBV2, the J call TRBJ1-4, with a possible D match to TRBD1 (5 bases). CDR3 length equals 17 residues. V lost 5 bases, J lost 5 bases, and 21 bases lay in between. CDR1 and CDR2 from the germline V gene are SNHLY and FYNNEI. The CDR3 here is CASSLDRDPPPNEKLFF. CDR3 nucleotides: TGTGCCAGCAGTCTTGACCGGGACCCTCCGCCAAATGAAAAACTGTTTTTT.

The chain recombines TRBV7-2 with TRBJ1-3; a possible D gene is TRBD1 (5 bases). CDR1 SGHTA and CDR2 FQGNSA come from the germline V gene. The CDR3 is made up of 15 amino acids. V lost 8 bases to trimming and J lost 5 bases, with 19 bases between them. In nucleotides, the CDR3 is TGTGCCAGCGTAGATGTTGGGACTGGTAGAAACACCATATATTTT. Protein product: CASVDVGTGRNTIYF.

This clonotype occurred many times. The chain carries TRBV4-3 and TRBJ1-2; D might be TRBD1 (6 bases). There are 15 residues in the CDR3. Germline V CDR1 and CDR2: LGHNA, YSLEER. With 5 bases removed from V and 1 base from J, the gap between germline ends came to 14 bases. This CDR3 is CASSLQTGGNYGYTF. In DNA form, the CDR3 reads TGCGCCAGCAGCTTACAGACAGGCGGTAACTATGGCTACACCTTC.

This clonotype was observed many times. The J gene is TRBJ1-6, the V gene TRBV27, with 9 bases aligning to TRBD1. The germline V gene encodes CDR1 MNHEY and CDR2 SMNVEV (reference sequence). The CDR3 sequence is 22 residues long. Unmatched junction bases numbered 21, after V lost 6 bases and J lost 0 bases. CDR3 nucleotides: TGTGCCAGCAGCGGACAGGGGACAATAGCCCAGTCTAGGGGCTCCTATAATTCACCCCTCCACTTT. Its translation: CASSGQGTIAQSRGSYNSPLHF.

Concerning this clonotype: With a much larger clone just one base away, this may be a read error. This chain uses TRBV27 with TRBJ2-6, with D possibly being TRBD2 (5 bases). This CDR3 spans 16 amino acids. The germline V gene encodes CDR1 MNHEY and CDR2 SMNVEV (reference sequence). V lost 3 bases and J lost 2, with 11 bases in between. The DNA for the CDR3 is TGTGCCAGCAGTTTGGCTAGCATGACTGGGGCCAACGTCCTGACTTTC. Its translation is CASSLASMTGANVLTF.

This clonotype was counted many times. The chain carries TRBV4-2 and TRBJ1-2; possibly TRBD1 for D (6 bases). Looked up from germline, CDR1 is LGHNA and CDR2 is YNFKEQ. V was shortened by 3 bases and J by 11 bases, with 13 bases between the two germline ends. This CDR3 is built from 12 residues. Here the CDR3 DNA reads TGTGCCAGCAGCCAGGAAGACAGGAATTACACCTTC. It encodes CASSQEDRNYTF.

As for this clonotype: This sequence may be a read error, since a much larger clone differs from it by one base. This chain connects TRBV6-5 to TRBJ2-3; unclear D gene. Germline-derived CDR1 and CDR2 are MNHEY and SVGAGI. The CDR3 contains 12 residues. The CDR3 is CVSSDSTDTQYF. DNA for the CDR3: TGTGTCAGCAGCGACAGCACAGATACGCAGTATTTT.

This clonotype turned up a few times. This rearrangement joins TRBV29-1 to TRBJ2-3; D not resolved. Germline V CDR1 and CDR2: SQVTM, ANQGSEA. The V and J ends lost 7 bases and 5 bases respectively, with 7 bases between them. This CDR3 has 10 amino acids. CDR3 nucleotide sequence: TGCAGCGGGGGTGAAGATACGCAGTATTTT. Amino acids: CSGGEDTQYF.

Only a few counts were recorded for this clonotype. The CDR3 spells CASSLIGPPGWTEAFF. The DNA for the CDR3 is TGTGCCAGCAGCTTAATCGGCCCCCCGGGGTGGACTGAAGCTTTCTTT. V is TRBV7-8 and J is TRBJ1-1; D is undetermined. Trimming stripped 2 bases from V and 5 bases from J, with 18 bases between. The CDR3 sequence is 16 residues long. Germline lookup yields CDR1 SGHVS and CDR2 FQNEAQ.

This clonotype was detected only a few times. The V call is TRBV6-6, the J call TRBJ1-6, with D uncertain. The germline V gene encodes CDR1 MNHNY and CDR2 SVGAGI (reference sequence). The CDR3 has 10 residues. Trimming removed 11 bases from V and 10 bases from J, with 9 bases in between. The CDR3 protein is CAGWRSPLHF. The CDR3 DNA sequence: TGTGCCGGTTGGAGATCACCCCTCCACTTT.

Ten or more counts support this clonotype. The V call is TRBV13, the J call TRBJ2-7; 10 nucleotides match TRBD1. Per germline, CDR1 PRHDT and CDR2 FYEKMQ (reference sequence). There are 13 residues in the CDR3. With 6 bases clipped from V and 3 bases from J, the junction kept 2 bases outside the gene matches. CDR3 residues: CASRGQGYYEQYF. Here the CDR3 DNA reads TGTGCCAGCAGGGGACAGGGGTACTACGAGCAGTACTTC.

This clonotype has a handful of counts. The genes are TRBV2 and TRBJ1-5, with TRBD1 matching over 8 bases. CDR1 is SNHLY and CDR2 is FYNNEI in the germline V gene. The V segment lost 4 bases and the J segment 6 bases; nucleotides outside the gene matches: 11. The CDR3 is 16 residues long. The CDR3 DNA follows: TGTGCCAGCAGTGCTGGATCCGGGACAGGCTTTCAGCCCCAGCATTTT. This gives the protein CASSAGSGTGFQPQHF.

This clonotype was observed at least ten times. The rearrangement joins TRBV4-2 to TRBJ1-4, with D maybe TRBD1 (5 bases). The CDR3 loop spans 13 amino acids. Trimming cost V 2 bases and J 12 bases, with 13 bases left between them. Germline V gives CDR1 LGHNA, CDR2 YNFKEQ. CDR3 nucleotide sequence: TGTGCCAGCAGCCAAAACCGAGGGGTCGAACTGTTTTTT. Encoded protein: CASSQNRGVELFF.

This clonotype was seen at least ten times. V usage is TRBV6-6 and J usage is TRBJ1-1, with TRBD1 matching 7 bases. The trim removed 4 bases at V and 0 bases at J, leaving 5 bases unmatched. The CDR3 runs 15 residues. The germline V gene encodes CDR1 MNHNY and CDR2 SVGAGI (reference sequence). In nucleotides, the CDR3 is TGTGCCAGCAGTTTTTCGACAGGGATGAACACTGAAGCTTTCTTT. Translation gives CASSFSTGMNTEAFF.

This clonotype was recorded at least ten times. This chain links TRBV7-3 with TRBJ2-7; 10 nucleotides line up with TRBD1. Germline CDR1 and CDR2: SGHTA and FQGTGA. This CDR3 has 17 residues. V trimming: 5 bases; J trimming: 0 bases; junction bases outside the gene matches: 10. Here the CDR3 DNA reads TGTGCCAGCAGCCCAAATGGGGGGACAGGGGCCTCCTACGAGCAGTACTTC. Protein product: CASSPNGGTGASYEQYF.

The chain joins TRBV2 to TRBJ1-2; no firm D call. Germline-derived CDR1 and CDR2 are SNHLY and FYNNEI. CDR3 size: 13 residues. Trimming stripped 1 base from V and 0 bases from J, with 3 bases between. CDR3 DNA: TGTGCCAGCAGTGAAGAAGCTAACTATGGCTACACCTTC. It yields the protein CASSEEANYGYTF.

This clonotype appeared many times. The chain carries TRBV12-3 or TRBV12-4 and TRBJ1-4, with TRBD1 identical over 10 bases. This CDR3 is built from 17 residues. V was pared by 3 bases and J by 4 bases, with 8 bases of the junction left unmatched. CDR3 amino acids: CASSLPDRGRNNEKLFF. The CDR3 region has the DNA TGTGCCAGCAGTTTGCCAGACAGGGGGCGAAATAATGAAAAACTGTTTTTT.

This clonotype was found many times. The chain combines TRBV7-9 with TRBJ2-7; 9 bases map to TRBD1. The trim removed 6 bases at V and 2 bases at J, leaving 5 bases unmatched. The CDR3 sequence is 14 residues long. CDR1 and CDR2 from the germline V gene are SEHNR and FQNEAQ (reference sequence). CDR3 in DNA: TGTGCCAGCAGTATTGGGACAGGGACCTACGAGCAGTACTTC. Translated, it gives CASSIGTGTYEQYF.

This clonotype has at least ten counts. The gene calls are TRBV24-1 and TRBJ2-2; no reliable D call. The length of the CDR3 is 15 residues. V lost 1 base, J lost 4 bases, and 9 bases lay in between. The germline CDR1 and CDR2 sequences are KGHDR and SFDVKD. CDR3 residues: CATSDFLGFTGELFF. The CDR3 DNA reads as TGTGCCACCAGTGATTTTCTTGGGTTCACCGGGGAGCTGTTTTTT.

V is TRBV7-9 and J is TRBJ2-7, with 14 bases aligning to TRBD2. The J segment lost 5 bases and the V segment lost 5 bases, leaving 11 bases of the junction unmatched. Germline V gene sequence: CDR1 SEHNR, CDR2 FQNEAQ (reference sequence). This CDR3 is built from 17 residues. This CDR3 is CASSPRTSGGPLDEQYF. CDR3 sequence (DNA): TGTGCCAGCAGCCCCCGGACTAGCGGGGGGCCCCTAGACGAGCAGTACTTC.

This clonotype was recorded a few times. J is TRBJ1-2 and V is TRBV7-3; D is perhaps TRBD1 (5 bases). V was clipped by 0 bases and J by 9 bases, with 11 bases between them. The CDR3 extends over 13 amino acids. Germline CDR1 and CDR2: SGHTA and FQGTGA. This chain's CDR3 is CASSLTARGSYTF. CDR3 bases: TGTGCCAGCAGCTTAACGGCTCGGGGGAGCTACACCTTC.

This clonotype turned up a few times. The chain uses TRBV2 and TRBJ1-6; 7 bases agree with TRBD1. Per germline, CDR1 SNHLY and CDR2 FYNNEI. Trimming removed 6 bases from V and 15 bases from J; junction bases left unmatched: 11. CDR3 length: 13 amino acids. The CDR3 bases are TGTGCCAGCAGAAGAGACAGGGAAGAGGACCTCCACTTT. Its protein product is CASRRDREEDLHF. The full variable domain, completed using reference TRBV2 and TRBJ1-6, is EPEVTQTPSHQVTQMGQEVILRCVPISNHLYFYWYRQILGQKVEFLVSFYNNEISEKSEIFDDQFSVERPDGSNFTLKIRSTKLEDSAMYFCASRRDREEDLHFGNGTRLTVT.